The following is a TCR beta chain sequence with its context. The antigen is undetermined. The source of the sample is a study of T cells after posttransplantation cyclophosphamide. Sequencing was performed with immunoSEQ multiplex PCR; in TCRdb, only in-frame clones are kept and a portion is missing. The sample records some 33,000 clones, around 90% being singletons. The germline V gene encodes CDR1 SGHTS and CDR2 YDEGEE. The V and J ends lost 1 base and 0 bases respectively, with 12 bases between them. CDR3 length equals 16 residues. Cells defined as naive were viable CD3+CD4+ or CD3+CD8+ and CCR7+CD45RA+CD45RO-CD95-CD27+CD28+. The related graft donor's blood sample was taken on the day of bone marrow donation. Study-wide findings and caveats: TRB overlap between skin or GI tissue T cells and blood was limited. Later blood repertoires were often dominated by clones from the donor CD8+ memory compartment.

Sequencing used naive CD4+ T cells sorted from blood. The sequence was collected from a man in his thirties or forties in good health and a related stem cell transplant donor. The genes are TRBV5-8 and TRBJ2-3; the D is unclear. The CDR3 loop reads CASSLLFGTSTDTQYF. CDR3 in DNA: TGTGCCAGCAGCTTGTTATTCGGTACTAGCACAGATACGCAGTATTTT.